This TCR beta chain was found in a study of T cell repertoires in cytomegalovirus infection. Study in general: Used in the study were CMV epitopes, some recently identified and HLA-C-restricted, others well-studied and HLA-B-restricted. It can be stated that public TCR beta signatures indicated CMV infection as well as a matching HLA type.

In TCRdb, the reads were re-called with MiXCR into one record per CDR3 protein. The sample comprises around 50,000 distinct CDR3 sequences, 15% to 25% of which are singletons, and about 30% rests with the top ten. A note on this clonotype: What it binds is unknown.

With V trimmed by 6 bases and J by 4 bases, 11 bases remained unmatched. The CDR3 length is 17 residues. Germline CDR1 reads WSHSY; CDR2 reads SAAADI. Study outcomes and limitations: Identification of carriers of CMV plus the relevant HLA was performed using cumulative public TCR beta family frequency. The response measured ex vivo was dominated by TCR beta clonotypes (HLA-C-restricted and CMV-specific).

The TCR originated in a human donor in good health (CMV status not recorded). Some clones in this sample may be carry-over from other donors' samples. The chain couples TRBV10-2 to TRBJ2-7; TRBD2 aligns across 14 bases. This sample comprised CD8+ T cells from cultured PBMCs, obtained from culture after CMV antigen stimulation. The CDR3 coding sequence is TGCGCCAGCAGCCCCGGACTAGCGGGGGGACTTCCATACGAGCAGTACTTC. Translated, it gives CASSPGLAGGLPYEQYF.